The clone carrying this TCR beta chain was counted ten times or more. Amplification of TCR beta CDR3 regions was performed using RNA transcripts as template. HTBI primers were employed in a first-round RT-PCR of the TCR CDR3. From the multiplex PCR reads, TCRdb called clonotypes with MiXCR, one entry per CDR3 protein. Among hundreds of thousands of distinct CDR3 sequences listed, about 15% were seen once. The entry originates in a study of T cells in Graves' hyperthyroidism and ophthalmopathy. V lost 1 base and J lost 4; bases outside the gene matches: 4. CDR3 size: 16 residues. From germline, CDR1 is MDHEN and CDR2 SYDVKM.

Sequences were obtained from blood. The rearrangement links TRBV28 to TRBJ2-6, with 7 bases matching TRBD1. The TCR comes from a woman in her twenties or thirties with Graves' hyperthyroidism that later progressed to Graves' ophthalmopathy. The CDR3 loop is CASSLYRGSGANVLTF. CDR3 DNA sequence: TGTGCCAGCAGTTTATACAGGGGCTCCGGGGCCAACGTCCTGACTTTC.